This T cell receptor beta chain was identified in a study of blood T cells in healthy people across ages. Notes on the study in general: It was held that diversity estimates obtained from one million T cells represented underestimates. Whereas aged donors had fewer naive CD4+ cells, long-lived donors had more of them and higher diversity. Any changes in expanded clonotypes were possibly confounded, as donor CMV status remained unknown.

The sample holds a few counts of this clonotype. Its antigen is not identified. There were healthy Caucasian individuals from Russia, aged roughly 6 to 90, serving as donors. Using a J-beta primer mix together with a sample-barcoded 5' primer, a second PCR was run for roughly 6 to 11 cycles. TCRdb called the 5' RACE reads again in MiXCR, with one record for every CDR3 protein. The data show 910,000 or so distinct CDR3 sequences, about 53% seen once. The receptor's source is a woman aged 55 to 70 in good health. Sequencing was performed on blood.

Here the CDR3 DNA reads TGTGCCAGCAGCTTACCATGGGAGACCCAGTACTTC. Residues: CASSLPWETQYF. The V and J genes are TRBV7-2 and TRBJ2-5; D is unresolved. Looked up from germline, CDR1 is SGHTA and CDR2 is FQGNSA. This CDR3 region has 12 residues. With 2 bases removed from V and 5 bases from J, the gap between germline ends came to 6 bases.